This T cell receptor (beta chain) was captured in a study of response to subunit inactivated influenza vaccine. Concerning this clonotype itself: Its antigen remains unidentified.

Study-level points and caveats: It was the authors' suggestion that each seasonal influenza vaccination recruits few new T cells.

TCRdb analysed the RT-PCR reads with MiXCR anew, one entry per CDR3 protein. Among roughly 700,000 distinct CDR3 sequences listed, around 16% were seen once. The receptor's source is a man in his fifties who received an inactivated influenza vaccine. The starting material was PBMCs from blood, obtained 11 to 12 days after vaccination.

CDR3 protein: CASSQESYVRRETQYF. CDR3 nucleotide sequence: TGTGCCAGCAGCCAAGAAAGCTACGTACGGCGGGAGACCCAGTACTTC. The genes are TRBV4-2 and TRBJ2-5; D gene uncertain. The germline gives CDR1 LGHNA, CDR2 YNFKEQ. V was pared by 0 bases and J by 5 bases, with 16 bases between. The CDR3 spans 16 residues.